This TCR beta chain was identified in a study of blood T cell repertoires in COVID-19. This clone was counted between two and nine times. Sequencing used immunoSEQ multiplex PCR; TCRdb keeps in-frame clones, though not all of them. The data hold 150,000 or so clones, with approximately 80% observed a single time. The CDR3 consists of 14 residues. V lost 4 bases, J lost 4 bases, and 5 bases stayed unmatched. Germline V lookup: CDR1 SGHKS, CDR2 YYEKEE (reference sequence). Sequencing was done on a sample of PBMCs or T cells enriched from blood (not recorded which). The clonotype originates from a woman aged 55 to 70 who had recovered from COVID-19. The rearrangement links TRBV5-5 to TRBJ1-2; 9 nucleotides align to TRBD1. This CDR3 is CASSPGQGRYGYTF. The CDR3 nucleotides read TGTGCCAGCAGCCCGGGACAGGGACGCTATGGCTACACCTTC. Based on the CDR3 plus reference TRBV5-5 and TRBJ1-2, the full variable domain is DAGVTQSPTHLIKTRGQQVTLRCSPISGHKSVSWYQQVLGQGPQFIFQYYEKEERGRGNFPDRFSARQFPNYSSELNVNALLLGDSALYLCASSPGQGRYGYTFGSGTRLTVV.